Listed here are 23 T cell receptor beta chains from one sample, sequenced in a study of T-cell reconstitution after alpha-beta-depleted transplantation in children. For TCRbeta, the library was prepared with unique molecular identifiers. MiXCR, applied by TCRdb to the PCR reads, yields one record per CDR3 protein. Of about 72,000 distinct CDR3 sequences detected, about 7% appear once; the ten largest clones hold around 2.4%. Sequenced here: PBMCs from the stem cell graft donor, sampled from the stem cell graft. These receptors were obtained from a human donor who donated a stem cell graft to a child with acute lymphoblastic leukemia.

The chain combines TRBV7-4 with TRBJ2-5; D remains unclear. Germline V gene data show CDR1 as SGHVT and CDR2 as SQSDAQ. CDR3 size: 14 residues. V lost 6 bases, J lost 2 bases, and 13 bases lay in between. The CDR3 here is CASSFSLRQETQYF. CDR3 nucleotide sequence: TGTGCCAGCAGTTTCAGCCTCCGACAAGAGACCCAGTACTTC.

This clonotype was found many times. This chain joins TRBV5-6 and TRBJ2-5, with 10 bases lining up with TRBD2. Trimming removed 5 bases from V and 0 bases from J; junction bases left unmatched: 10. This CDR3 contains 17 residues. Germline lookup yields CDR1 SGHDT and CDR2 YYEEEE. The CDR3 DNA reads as TGTGCCAGCAGTACTGACCTACTAGCGGGGTACCAAGAGACCCAGTACTTC. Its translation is CASSTDLLAGYQETQYF.

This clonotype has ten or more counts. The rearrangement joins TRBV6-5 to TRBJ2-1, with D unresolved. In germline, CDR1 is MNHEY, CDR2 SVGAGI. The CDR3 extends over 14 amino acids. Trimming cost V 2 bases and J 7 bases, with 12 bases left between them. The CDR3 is CASSYAAGRNEQFF. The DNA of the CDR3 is TGTGCCAGCAGTTACGCGGCTGGAAGGAATGAGCAGTTCTTC.

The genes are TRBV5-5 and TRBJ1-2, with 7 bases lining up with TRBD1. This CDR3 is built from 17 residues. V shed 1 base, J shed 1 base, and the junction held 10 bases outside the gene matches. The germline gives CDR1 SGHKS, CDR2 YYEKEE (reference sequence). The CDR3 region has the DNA TGTGCCAGCAGCTTGCGTGCACAGGGGCCCATTAACTATGGCTACACCTTC. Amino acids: CASSLRAQGPINYGYTF.

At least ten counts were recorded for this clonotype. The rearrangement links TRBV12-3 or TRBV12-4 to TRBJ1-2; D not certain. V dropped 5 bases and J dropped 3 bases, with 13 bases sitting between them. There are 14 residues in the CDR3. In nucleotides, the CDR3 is TGTGCCAGCAGTCGTTGGGATCAAGACTATGGCTACACCTTC. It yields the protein CASSRWDQDYGYTF.

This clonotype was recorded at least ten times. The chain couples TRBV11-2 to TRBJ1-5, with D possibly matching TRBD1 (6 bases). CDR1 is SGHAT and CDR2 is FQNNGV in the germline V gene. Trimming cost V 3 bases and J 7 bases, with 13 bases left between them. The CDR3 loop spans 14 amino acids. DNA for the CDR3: TGTGCCAGCAGCTTTGCGGGGGCTCAGCAGCCCCAGCATTTT. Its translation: CASSFAGAQQPQHF.

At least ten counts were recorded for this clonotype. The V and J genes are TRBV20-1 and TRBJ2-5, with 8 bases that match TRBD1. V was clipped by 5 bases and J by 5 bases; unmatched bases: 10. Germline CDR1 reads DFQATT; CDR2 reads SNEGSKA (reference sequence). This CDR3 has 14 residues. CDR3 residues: CSAHRTGLRETQYF. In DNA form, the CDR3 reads TGCAGTGCTCACCGGACAGGGCTGCGGGAGACCCAGTACTTC.

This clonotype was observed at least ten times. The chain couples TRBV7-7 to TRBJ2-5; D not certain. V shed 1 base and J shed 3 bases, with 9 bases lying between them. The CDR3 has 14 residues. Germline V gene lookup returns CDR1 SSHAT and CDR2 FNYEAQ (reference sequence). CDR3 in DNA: TGTGCCAGCAGCTTAGGCGCAGGCGAAGAGACCCAGTACTTC. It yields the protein CASSLGAGEETQYF.

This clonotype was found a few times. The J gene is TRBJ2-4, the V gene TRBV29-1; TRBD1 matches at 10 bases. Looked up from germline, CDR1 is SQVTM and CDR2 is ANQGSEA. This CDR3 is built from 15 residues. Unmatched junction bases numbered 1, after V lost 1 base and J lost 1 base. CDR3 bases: TGCAGCGTTGAAGGACAGGGGGCGGCCAAAAACATTCAGTACTTC. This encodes CSVEGQGAAKNIQYF.

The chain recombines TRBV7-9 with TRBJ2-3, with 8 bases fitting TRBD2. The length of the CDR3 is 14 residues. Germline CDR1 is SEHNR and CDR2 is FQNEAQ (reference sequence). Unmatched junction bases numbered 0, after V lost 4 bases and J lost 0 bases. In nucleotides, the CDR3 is TGTGCCAGCAGCTCTAGCGGGAGCACAGATACGCAGTATTTT. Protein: CASSSSGSTDTQYF.

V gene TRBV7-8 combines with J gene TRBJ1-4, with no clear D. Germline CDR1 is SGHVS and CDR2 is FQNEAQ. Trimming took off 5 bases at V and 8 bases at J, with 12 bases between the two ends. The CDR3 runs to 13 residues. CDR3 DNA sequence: TGTGCCAGCAGCGGAGAGGAACGGGAAAAACTGTTTTTT. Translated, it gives CASSGEEREKLFF.

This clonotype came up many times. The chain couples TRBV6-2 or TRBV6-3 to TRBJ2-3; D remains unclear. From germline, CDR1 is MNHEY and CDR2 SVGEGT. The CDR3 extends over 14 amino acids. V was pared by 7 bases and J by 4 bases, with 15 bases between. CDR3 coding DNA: TGTGCCAGCATCACCGGGCAGGTTTCAGATACGCAGTATTTT. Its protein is CASITGQVSDTQYF.

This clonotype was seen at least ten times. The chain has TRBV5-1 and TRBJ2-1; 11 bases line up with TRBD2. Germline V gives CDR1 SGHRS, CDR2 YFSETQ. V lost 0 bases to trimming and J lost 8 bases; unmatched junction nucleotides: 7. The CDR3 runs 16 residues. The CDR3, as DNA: TGCGCCAGCAGCTTGGCCGAACTAGCGGGAGTCCATGAGCAGTTCTTC. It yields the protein CASSLAELAGVHEQFF.

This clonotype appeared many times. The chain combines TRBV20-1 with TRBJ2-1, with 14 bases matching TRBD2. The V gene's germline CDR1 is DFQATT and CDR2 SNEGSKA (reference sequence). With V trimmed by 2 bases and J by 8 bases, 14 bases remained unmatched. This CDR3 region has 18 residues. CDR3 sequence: CSARHTGTSGSSVDEQFF. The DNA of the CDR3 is TGCAGTGCTAGACATACTGGGACTAGCGGGAGTTCGGTCGATGAGCAGTTCTTC.

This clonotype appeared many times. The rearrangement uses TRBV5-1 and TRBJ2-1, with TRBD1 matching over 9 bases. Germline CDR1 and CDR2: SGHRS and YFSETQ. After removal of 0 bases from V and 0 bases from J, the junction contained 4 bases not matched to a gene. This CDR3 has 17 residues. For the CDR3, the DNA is TGCGCCAGCAGCTTGGGGGGACAGGGCTCCTCCTACAATGAGCAGTTCTTC. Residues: CASSLGGQGSSYNEQFF. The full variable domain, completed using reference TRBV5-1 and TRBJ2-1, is KAGVTQTPRYLIKTRGQQVTLSCSPISGHRSVSWYQQTPGQGLQFLFEYFSETQRNKGNFPGRFSGRQFSNSRSEMNVSTLELGDSALYLCASSLGGQGSSYNEQFFGPGTRLTVL.

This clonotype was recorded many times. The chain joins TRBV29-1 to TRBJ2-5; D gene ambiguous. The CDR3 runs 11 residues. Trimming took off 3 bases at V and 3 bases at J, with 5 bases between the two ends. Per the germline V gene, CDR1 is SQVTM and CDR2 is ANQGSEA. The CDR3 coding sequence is TGCAGCGTTGATGGGGAAGAGACCCAGTACTTC. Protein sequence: CSVDGEETQYF.

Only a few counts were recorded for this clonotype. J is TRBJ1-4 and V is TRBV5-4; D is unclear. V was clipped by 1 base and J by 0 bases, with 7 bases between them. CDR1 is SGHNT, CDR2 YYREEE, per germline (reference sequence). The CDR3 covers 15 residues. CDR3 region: CASSLTDATNEKLFF. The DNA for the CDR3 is TGTGCCAGCAGCTTGACGGATGCAACTAATGAAAAACTGTTTTTT.

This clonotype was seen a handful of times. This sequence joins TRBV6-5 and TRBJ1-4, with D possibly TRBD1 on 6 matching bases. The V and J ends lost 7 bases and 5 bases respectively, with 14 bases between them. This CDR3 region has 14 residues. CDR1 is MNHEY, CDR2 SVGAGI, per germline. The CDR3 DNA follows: TGTGCCAGCAAAAGGGGGGGGGGCAATGAAAAACTGTTTTTT. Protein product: CASKRGGGNEKLFF.

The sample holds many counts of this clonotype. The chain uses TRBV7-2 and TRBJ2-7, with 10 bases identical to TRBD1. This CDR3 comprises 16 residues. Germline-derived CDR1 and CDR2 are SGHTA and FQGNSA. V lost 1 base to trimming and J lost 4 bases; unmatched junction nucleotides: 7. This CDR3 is CASSLGLWGQGYEQYF. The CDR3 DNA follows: TGTGCCAGCAGCTTAGGTCTTTGGGGACAGGGGTACGAGCAGTACTTC.

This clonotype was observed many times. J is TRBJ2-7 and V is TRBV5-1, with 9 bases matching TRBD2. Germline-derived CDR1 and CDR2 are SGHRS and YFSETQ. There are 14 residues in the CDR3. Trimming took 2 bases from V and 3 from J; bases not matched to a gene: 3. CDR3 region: CASSFLAGVYEQYF. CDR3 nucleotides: TGCGCCAGCAGCTTTTTAGCGGGAGTCTACGAGCAGTACTTC.

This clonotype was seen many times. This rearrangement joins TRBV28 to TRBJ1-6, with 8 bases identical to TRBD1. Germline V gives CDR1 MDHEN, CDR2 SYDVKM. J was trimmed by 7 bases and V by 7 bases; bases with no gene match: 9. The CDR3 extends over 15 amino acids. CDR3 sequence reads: CASTIATGVNSPLHF. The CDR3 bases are TGTGCCAGCACCATTGCGACAGGGGTGAATTCACCCCTCCACTTT.

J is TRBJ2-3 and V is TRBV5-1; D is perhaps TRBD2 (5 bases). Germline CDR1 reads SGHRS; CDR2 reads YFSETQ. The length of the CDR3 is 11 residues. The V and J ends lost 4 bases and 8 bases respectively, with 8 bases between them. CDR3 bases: TGCGCCAGCAGCACTGAGGGTACGCAGTATTTT. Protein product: CASSTEGTQYF.

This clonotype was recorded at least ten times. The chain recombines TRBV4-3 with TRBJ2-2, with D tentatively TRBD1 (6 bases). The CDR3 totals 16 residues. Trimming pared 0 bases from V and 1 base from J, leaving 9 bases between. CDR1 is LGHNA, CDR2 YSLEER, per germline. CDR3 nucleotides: TGCGCCAGCAGCCAAGACCTGGGACAGAACACCGGGGAGCTGTTTTTT. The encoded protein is CASSQDLGQNTGELFF.